The sequence of this TCR beta chain was determined in a study of cytomegalovirus exposure and HLA in healthy donors. Germline values: CDR1 SGHNT, CDR2 YENEEA. The V end lost 3 bases, the J end lost 0 bases, and 5 bases lay between the germline ends. CDR3 length: 13 amino acids. With 60 Vbeta and 13 Jbeta primers, the PCR was carried out. The repertoire was sequenced with immunoSEQ multiplex PCR; TCRdb's copy has only in-frame clones and lacks some. The sample gives roughly 180,000 clones, more than 70% of which show up once; 1.5% is in the top ten. Sample: PBMCs. The sequence was obtained from a male donor in good health and CMV-seronegative. The V and J genes are TRBV11-3 and TRBJ2-5; D gene unclear. The CDR3 nucleotides read TGTGCCAGCAGCTTCCAGTACCAAGAGACCCAGTACTTC. This codes for CASSFQYQETQYF.